Sequencing of this TCR beta chain was carried out in a study of Ad26.COV2.S vaccination and SARS-CoV-2 variants. Study-level information: Intramuscular Ad26.COV2.S doses were given once or twice, 56 days apart.

Details on this clone: Its specificity is not known.

The V gene's germline CDR1 is GTSNPN and CDR2 SVGIG (reference sequence). CDR3 size: 14 residues. Trimming pared 2 bases from V and 0 bases from J, leaving 11 bases between. Assay used: immunoSEQ multiplex PCR; TCRdb lists only in-frame clones, some missing. This table has hundreds of thousands of clones, about 90% appearing once. General study points: Those who received vaccine or placebo ended up with similar non-spike TCR breadth. Ad26.COV2.S recipients had broader spike-specific TCRs (P = 0.0014).

Regarding treatment: about 20 received Ad26.COV2.S at low or high dose, single or two shots; roughly five received placebo; per-sample allocation not given. The samples were gathered on day 63 after the first injection of vaccine or placebo. This rearrangement joins TRBV30 to TRBJ2-7, with D tentatively TRBD1 (6 bases). This material consisted of peripheral blood, taken in a trial of Ad26.COV2.S vaccine versus placebo. The sequence came from a person aged 18 to 65 who received the Ad26.COV2.S COVID-19 vaccine or a placebo. The CDR3 is CAWSQGPPSYEQYF. CDR3 bases: TGTGCCTGGAGTCAGGGGCCTCCCTCCTACGAGCAGTACTTC.